One sample yielded the 29 T cell receptor beta chains listed below, sequenced in a study of blood T cell repertoires in COVID-19. TCRdb's table, derived via immunoSEQ multiplex PCR, lists solely in-frame clones and lacks some. Among about 74,000 clones, roughly 92% were seen once, and the ten largest hold about 2.5%. The sample consisted of peripheral blood. The receptors here all came from a man aged 50 or older with COVID-19, enrolled during active disease.

V and J are TRBV5-1 and TRBJ1-4; D call uncertain. This CDR3 has 14 residues. The V gene lost 2 bases and the J gene lost 0 bases, with 5 bases spanning the gap. Germline-derived CDR1 and CDR2 are SGHRS and YFSETQ. The CDR3 here is CASSFTATNEKLFF. The CDR3 nucleotides are TGCGCCAGCAGCTTTACAGCAACTAATGAAAAACTGTTTTTT.

The chain employs TRBV7-9 and TRBJ1-2; D is unresolved. The V gene lost 1 base and the J gene lost 0 bases, with 9 bases spanning the gap. Per the germline V gene, CDR1 is SEHNR and CDR2 is FQNEAQ (reference sequence). The CDR3 runs to 15 residues. CDR3 DNA sequence: TGTGCCAGCAGCTTAGACGGCGGGTCTAACTATGGCTACACCTTC. Residues: CASSLDGGSNYGYTF.

The chain combines TRBV28 with TRBJ2-4; D is uncertain. The V gene's germline CDR1 is MDHEN and CDR2 SYDVKM. The CDR3 contains 12 residues. V lost 3 bases and J lost 11, with 11 bases in between. As DNA, the CDR3 is TGTGCCAGCAGTTTCCCCAATAAGCTTCAGTACTTC. Translated: CASSFPNKLQYF.

The chain is built from TRBV12-3 or TRBV12-4 and TRBJ2-3; maybe TRBD2 (5 bases). CDR3 size: 13 residues. V dropped 2 bases and J dropped 4 bases, with 7 bases sitting between them. The CDR3 here is CASSLSEADTQYF. The CDR3 bases are TGTGCCAGCAGTTTATCGGAGGCAGATACGCAGTATTTT.

The chain is built from TRBV19 and TRBJ2-3, with a tentative D call TRBD1 (6 bases). V dropped 2 bases and J dropped 1 base, with 7 bases sitting between them. Germline-derived CDR1 and CDR2 are LNHDA and SQIVND (reference sequence). CDR3 length: 14 residues. For the CDR3, the DNA is TGTGCCAGTAGTATATCAGGGGGCACAGATACGCAGTATTTT. This codes for CASSISGGTDTQYF.

The chain recombines TRBV28 with TRBJ1-4, with D hard to call. Germline V gene lookup returns CDR1 MDHEN and CDR2 SYDVKM. The CDR3 has 13 residues. V lost 6 bases, J lost 5 bases, and 10 bases lay in between. This CDR3 reads CASSLRWNEKLFF. In DNA, the CDR3 is TGTGCCAGCAGCCTCAGGTGGAATGAAAAACTGTTTTTT. The complete variable domain, with remaining parts taken from reference TRBV28 and TRBJ1-4, reads DVKVTQSSRYLVKRTGEKVFLECVQDMDHENMFWYRQDPGLGLRLIYFSYDVKMKEKGDIPEGYSVSREKKERFSLILESASTNQTSMYLCASSLRWNEKLFFGSGTQLSVL.

The chain joins TRBV6-5 to TRBJ1-1; D gene ambiguous. CDR1 and CDR2 (germline): MNHEY, SVGAGI. Trimming stripped 6 bases from V and 2 bases from J, with 16 bases between. CDR3 length: 15 residues. CDR3 in DNA: TGTGCCAGCAGGAGAACCCCTCGGGTAAACACTGAAGCTTTCTTT. It encodes CASRRTPRVNTEAFF.

The V and J genes are TRBV9 and TRBJ2-2, with 10 bases that match TRBD1. Trimming took 2 bases from V and 0 from J; bases not matched to a gene: 7. Looked up from germline, CDR1 is SGDLS and CDR2 is YYNGEE. This CDR3 contains 18 residues. The CDR3 bases are TGTGCCAGCAGCGTCGGCGGGACAGGGGCCGCGAACACCGGGGAGCTGTTTTTT. It encodes CASSVGGTGAANTGELFF.

The chain couples TRBV30 to TRBJ2-1; perhaps TRBD1 as D (5 bases). Trimming stripped 0 bases from V and 4 bases from J, with 10 bases between. Germline CDR1 GTSNPN, CDR2 SVGIG (reference sequence). The CDR3 is 14 amino acids. CDR3 amino acids: CAWSVKGYYNEQFF. Written as DNA, the CDR3 is TGTGCCTGGAGTGTAAAGGGGTATTACAATGAGCAGTTCTTC.

J is TRBJ2-1 and V is TRBV6-2 or TRBV6-3, with 9 bases fitting TRBD1. V was pared by 3 bases and J by 7 bases, with 4 bases of the junction left unmatched. The germline gives CDR1 MNHEY, CDR2 SVGEGT. The CDR3 runs to 14 residues. The CDR3 loop is CASSYGQGWNEQFF. The DNA for the CDR3 is TGTGCCAGCAGTTATGGACAGGGGTGGAATGAGCAGTTCTTC.

V gene TRBV11-1 combines with J gene TRBJ1-1; 7 bases line up with TRBD1. Unmatched junction bases numbered 8, after V lost 0 bases and J lost 7 bases. Germline V gene lookup returns CDR1 SGHAT and CDR2 FQDESV (reference sequence). CDR3 length: 15 amino acids. The CDR3 loop is CASSLAATGDVEAFF. The CDR3 DNA sequence: TGTGCCAGCAGCTTAGCGGCTACAGGGGATGTTGAAGCTTTCTTT.

The rearrangement links TRBV6-1 to TRBJ2-7; tentative D call: TRBD2 (5 bases). Deletions cut 1 base from V and 2 bases from J, with 12 bases between. Germline values: CDR1 MNHNS, CDR2 SASEGT. This CDR3 contains 15 residues. CDR3 protein: CASSEEGLGAYEQYV. The CDR3 DNA sequence: TGTGCCAGCAGTGAAGAAGGCCTCGGGGCCTACGAGCAGTACGTC.

V usage is TRBV5-1 and J usage is TRBJ1-2; weak D call: TRBD1 (5 bases). Germline V gives CDR1 SGHRS, CDR2 YFSETQ. The CDR3 covers 13 residues. V was trimmed by 3 bases and J by 6 bases, leaving 12 bases between them. The CDR3 coding sequence is TGCGCCAGCAGCTCCCAGGGCTCGGATGGCTACACCTTC. It yields the protein CASSSQGSDGYTF. The complete variable domain, with remaining parts taken from reference TRBV5-1 and TRBJ1-2, reads KAGVTQTPRYLIKTRGQQVTLSCSPISGHRSVSWYQQTPGQGLQFLFEYFSETQRNKGNFPGRFSGRQFSNSRSEMNVSTLELGDSALYLCASSSQGSDGYTFGSGTRLTVV.

The gene calls are TRBV19 and TRBJ1-5; 7 nucleotides agree with TRBD1. V was clipped by 7 bases and J by 2 bases; unmatched bases: 5. Germline CDR1 is LNHDA and CDR2 is SQIVND (reference sequence). CDR3 length: 14 amino acids. The CDR3 region is CASTRTGGNQPQHF. CDR3 bases: TGTGCCAGTACCCGGACAGGCGGCAATCAGCCCCAGCATTTT.

The J gene is TRBJ2-1, the V gene TRBV13, with TRBD2 matching 7 bases. The CDR3 spans 14 residues. Trimming removed 3 bases from V and 4 bases from J; junction bases left unmatched: 3. Germline CDR1 PRHDT, CDR2 FYEKMQ (reference sequence). In nucleotides, the CDR3 is TGTGCCAGCAGCTTGCGGGAGACTTACAATGAGCAGTTCTTC. Protein: CASSLRETYNEQFF.

The table lists this clone with a count of one. The gene calls are TRBV6-6 and TRBJ1-2; D is unresolved. This CDR3 spans 15 amino acids. V lost 4 bases to trimming and J lost 4 bases, with 16 bases between them. The V gene's germline CDR1 is MNHNY and CDR2 SVGAGI (reference sequence). Here the CDR3 DNA reads TGTGCCAGCAGTTTCCCCCTGGCAGGCAGCTATGGCTACACCTTC. Translation: CASSFPLAGSYGYTF.

The rearrangement joins TRBV28 to TRBJ2-5; possible D gene TRBD1, 6 bases. Germline V gives CDR1 MDHEN, CDR2 SYDVKM. CDR3 length: 14 residues. Trimming removed 3 bases at V and 5 bases at J, with 13 bases between. As DNA, the CDR3 is TGTGCCAGCAGTTTCCGTGACAGGAAGGAGACCCAGTACTTC. Translating it yields CASSFRDRKETQYF. Filled out from reference TRBV28 and TRBJ2-5, the complete variable domain reads DVKVTQSSRYLVKRTGEKVFLECVQDMDHENMFWYRQDPGLGLRLIYFSYDVKMKEKGDIPEGYSVSREKKERFSLILESASTNQTSMYLCASSFRDRKETQYFGPGTRLLVL.

The V call is TRBV5-4, the J call TRBJ2-1, with 14 bases aligning to TRBD2. V dropped 3 bases and J dropped 1; count of bases not matched to a gene: 6. Germline lookup yields CDR1 SGHNT and CDR2 YYREEE (reference sequence). This CDR3 comprises 18 residues. As DNA, the CDR3 is TGTGCCAGCAGCTGGGGACTAGCGGGAGCTGGGTCCTACAATGAGCAGTTCTTC. Its protein product is CASSWGLAGAGSYNEQFF.

This chain uses TRBV24-1 with TRBJ2-1; 12 bases align to TRBD2. Trimming removed 4 bases from V and 3 bases from J; junction bases left unmatched: 6. The CDR3 runs 17 residues. Germline CDR1 reads KGHDR; CDR2 reads SFDVKD. The CDR3 nucleotides are TGTGCCACCAGTGACCCGACTAGCGGGAGCTTCTACAATGAGCAGTTCTTC. It translates to CATSDPTSGSFYNEQFF.

The chain links TRBV19 to TRBJ2-5, with TRBD2 matching over 7 bases. J was trimmed by 3 bases and V by 6 bases; bases with no gene match: 4. CDR3 size: 13 residues. Germline-derived CDR1 and CDR2 are LNHDA and SQIVND (reference sequence). The CDR3: CASSGLVKETQYF. The CDR3 nucleotides read TGTGCCAGTAGCGGACTAGTTAAAGAGACCCAGTACTTC.

V and J are TRBV18 and TRBJ1-3, with 8 bases lining up with TRBD1. CDR1 KGHSH and CDR2 LQKENI come from the germline V gene. The CDR3 extends over 17 amino acids. V lost 2 bases to trimming and J lost 2 bases; unmatched junction nucleotides: 8. CDR3 bases: TGTGCCAGCTCACCAGCAGGGGGCGATTCCCCTGGAAACACCATATATTTT. Its translation: CASSPAGGDSPGNTIYF. Looking up the rest from reference TRBV18 and TRBJ1-3 gives the full variable domain: NAGVMQNPRHLVRRRGQEARLRCSPMKGHSHVYWYRQLPEEGLKFMVYLQKENIIDESGMPKERFSAEFPKEGPSILRIQQVVRGDSAAYFCASSPAGGDSPGNTIYFGEGSWLTVV.

V gene TRBV5-6 combines with J gene TRBJ2-5; 7 bases match TRBD2. This CDR3 spans 15 amino acids. V was pared by 0 bases and J by 4 bases, with 6 bases of the junction left unmatched. Per the germline V gene, CDR1 is SGHDT and CDR2 is YYEEEE. CDR3 in amino acids: CASSLGRRGTETQYF. For the CDR3, the DNA is TGTGCCAGCAGCTTGGGTCGGCGGGGGACAGAGACCCAGTACTTC.

V gene TRBV3-1 (or the pseudogene TRBV3-2) combines with J gene TRBJ1-1; TRBD1 matches at 10 bases. CDR3 length: 16 amino acids. After removal of 3 bases from V and 5 bases from J, the junction contained 9 bases not matched to a gene. Per the germline V gene, CDR1 is LGHDT and CDR2 is YNNKEL (reference sequence). CDR3 protein: CASSQGQGLGSTEAFF. The CDR3 nucleotides are TGTGCCAGCAGCCAGGGACAGGGGTTAGGGAGTACTGAAGCTTTCTTT.

This chain connects TRBV6-2 or TRBV6-3 to TRBJ2-7; 14 bases agree with TRBD2. V lost 5 bases and J lost 4; bases outside the gene matches: 4. The CDR3 spans 15 residues. CDR1 and CDR2 from the germline V gene are MNHEY and SVGEGT. The CDR3 region is CASSPRTSGRYEQYV. CDR3 DNA sequence: TGTGCCAGCAGTCCGCGGACTAGCGGGAGGTACGAGCAGTACGTC.

The V and J genes are TRBV11-2 and TRBJ1-1; 8 bases fit TRBD1. The CDR3 is 14 amino acids. V was clipped by 5 bases and J by 1 base; unmatched bases: 3. The germline gives CDR1 SGHAT, CDR2 FQNNGV. This CDR3 reads CASSPDRANTEAFF. The CDR3 DNA reads TGTGCCAGCAGCCCGGACAGGGCGAACACTGAAGCTTTCTTT.

The rearrangement links TRBV21-1 to TRBJ2-7; the table names TRBD2, a call not compared with the DNA. TRBV21-1 is a pseudogene. This CDR3 is 17 amino acids long. The CDR3 DNA sequence: TGTGCCAGCAGCAAAGCGTCTTTGACTAGCGGGGCCTACGAGCAGTACGTC. Amino acid sequence: CASSKASLTSGAYEQYV.

The chain couples TRBV28 to TRBJ2-7; 8 bases are shared with TRBD2. V lost 6 bases to trimming and J lost 2 bases; unmatched junction nucleotides: 0. The germline V gene encodes CDR1 MDHEN and CDR2 SYDVKM. This CDR3 has 12 residues. CDR3 protein: CASSGGAYEQYF. CDR3 DNA sequence: TGTGCCAGCAGCGGGGGGGCCTACGAGCAGTACTTC.

The chain recombines TRBV18 with TRBJ2-1; 10 nucleotides agree with TRBD2. This CDR3 has 16 residues. CDR1 KGHSH and CDR2 LQKENI come from the germline V gene. Losses at the gene ends were 3 bases for V and 4 bases for J; bases not matched to a gene: 6. This CDR3 is CASSPWASGSYNEQFF. The CDR3, as DNA: TGTGCCAGCTCACCGTGGGCTAGCGGGAGTTACAATGAGCAGTTCTTC.

The CDR3 nucleotides are TGTGCCAGTAGTATCAAACTGAACTACGAGCAGTACTTC. Translation: CASSIKLNYEQYF. The rearrangement uses TRBV19 and TRBJ2-7; D call uncertain. Germline values: CDR1 LNHDA, CDR2 SQIVND (reference sequence). V was shortened by 3 bases and J by 3 bases, with 9 bases between the two germline ends. The CDR3 loop spans 13 amino acids.